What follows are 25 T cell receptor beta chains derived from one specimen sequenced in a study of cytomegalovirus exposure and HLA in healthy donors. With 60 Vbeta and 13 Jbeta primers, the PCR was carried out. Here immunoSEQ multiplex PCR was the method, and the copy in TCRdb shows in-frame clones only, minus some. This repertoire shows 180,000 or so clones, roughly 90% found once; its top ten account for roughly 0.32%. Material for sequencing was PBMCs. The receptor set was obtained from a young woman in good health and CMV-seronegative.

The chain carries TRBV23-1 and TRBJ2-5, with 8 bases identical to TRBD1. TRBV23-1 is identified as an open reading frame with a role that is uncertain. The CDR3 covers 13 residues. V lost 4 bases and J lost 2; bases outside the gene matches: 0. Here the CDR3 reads CASSRTGQETQYF. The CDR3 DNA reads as TGCGCCAGCAGTCGGACAGGGCAAGAGACCCAGTACTTC.

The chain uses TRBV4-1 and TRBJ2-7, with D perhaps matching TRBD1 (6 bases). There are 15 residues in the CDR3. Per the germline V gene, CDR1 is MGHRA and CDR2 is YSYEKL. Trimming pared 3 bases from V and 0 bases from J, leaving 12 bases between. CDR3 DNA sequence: TGCGCCAGCAGCCATCCTACAGGGACCTCCTACGAGCAGTACTTC. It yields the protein CASSHPTGTSYEQYF.

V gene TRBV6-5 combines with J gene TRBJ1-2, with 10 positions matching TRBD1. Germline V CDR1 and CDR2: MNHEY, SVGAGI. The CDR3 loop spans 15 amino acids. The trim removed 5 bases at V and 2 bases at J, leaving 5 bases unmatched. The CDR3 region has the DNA TGTGCCAGCAGTGTTCGGGACAGGGGAAACTATGGCTACACCTTC. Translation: CASSVRDRGNYGYTF.

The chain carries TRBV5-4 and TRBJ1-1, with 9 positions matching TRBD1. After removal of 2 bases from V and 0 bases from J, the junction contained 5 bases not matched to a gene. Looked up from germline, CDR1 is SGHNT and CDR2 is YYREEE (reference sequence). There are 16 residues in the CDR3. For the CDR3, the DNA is TGTGCCAGCAGCTTAGAGGGACAGGGCATGAACACTGAAGCTTTCTTT. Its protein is CASSLEGQGMNTEAFF.

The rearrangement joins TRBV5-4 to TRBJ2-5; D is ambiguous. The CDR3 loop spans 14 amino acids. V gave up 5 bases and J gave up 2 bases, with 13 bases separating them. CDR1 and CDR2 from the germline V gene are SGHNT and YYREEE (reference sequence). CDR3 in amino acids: CASSPRAGQETQYF. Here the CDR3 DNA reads TGTGCCAGCAGTCCGCGTGCAGGTCAAGAGACCCAGTACTTC.

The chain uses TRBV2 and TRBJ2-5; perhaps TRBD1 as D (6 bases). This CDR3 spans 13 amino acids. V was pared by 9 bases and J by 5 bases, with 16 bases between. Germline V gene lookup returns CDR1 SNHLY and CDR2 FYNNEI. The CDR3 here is CASLQGFGETQYF. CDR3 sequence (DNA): TGTGCCAGTTTACAGGGCTTCGGGGAGACCCAGTACTTC.

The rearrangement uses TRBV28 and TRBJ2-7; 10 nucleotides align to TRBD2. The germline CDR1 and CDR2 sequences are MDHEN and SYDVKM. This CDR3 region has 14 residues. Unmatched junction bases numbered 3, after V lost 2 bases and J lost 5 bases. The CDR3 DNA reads TGTGCCAGCAGTTTAGTAGCGGGAGGAGACGAGCAGTACTTC. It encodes CASSLVAGGDEQYF.

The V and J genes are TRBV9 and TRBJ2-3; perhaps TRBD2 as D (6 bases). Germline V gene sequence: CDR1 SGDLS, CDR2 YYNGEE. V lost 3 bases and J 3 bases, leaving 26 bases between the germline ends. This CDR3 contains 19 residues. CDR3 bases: TGTGCCAGCAGCGGTGGGCTTCGGGGGATCGAGTTTGGTACAGATACGCAGTATTTT. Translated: CASSGGLRGIEFGTDTQYF.

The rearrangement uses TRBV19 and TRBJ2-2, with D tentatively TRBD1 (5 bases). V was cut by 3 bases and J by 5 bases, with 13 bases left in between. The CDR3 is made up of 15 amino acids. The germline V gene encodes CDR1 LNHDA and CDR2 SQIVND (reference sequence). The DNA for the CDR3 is TGTGCCAGTAGTATCGGTACCAGGACAACCGGGGAGCTGTTTTTT. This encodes CASSIGTRTTGELFF.

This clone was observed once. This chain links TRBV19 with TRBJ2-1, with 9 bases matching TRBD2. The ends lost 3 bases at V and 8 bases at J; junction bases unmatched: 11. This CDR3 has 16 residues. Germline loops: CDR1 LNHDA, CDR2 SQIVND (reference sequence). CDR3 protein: CASSIGDPGLADEQFF. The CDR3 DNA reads TGTGCCAGTAGTATCGGGGACCCGGGACTAGCCGATGAGCAGTTCTTC.

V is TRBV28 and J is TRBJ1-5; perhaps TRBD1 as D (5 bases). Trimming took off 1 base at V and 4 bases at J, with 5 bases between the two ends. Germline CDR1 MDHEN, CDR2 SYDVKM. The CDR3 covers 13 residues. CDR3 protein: CASSLSGNQPQHF. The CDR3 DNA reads TGTGCCAGCAGTTTATCAGGGAATCAGCCCCAGCATTTT.

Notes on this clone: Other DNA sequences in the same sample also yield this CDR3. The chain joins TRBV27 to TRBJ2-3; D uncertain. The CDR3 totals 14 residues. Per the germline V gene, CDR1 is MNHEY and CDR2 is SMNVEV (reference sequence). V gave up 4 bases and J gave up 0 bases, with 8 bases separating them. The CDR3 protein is CASSSLLSTDTQYF. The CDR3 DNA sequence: TGTGCCAGCAGTTCCCTCTTGAGCACAGATACGCAGTATTTT.

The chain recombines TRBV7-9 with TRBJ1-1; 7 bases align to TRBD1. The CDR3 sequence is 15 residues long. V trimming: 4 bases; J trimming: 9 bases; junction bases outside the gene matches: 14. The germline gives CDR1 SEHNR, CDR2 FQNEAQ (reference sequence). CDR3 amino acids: CASSSTGRRLDQAFF. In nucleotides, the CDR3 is TGTGCCAGCAGCTCGACAGGGCGACGCTTAGACCAAGCTTTCTTT.

The CDR3 region has the DNA TGTGCCAGCAGTACGCGGGAGAACGGGGAGCTGTTTTTT. It codes for CASSTRENGELFF. J is TRBJ2-2 and V is TRBV2; TRBD2 aligns across 7 bases. The V gene's germline CDR1 is SNHLY and CDR2 FYNNEI. The trim removed 5 bases at V and 7 bases at J, leaving 4 bases unmatched. The CDR3 loop spans 13 amino acids.

The CDR3 nucleotides are TGCGCCAGCAGCCCAGCCGGGACTAGGGGGGATGAGCAGTTCTTC. Translating gives CASSPAGTRGDEQFF. The chain employs TRBV5-1 and TRBJ2-1; 8 bases align to TRBD2. V shed 4 bases, J shed 8 bases, and the junction held 11 bases outside the gene matches. This CDR3 is 15 amino acids long. CDR1 SGHRS and CDR2 YFSETQ come from the germline V gene.

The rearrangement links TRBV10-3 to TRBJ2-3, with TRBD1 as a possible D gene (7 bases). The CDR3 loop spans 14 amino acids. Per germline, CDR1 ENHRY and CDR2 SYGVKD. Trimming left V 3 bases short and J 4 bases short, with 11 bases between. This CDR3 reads CAISDRGTSDTQYF. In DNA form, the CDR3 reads TGTGCCATCAGTGACAGGGGGACTTCAGATACGCAGTATTTT.

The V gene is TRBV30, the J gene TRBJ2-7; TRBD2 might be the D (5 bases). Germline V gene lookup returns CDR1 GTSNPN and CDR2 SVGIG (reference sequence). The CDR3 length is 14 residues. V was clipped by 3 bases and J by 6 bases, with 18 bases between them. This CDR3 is CAWRGPREEGEQYF. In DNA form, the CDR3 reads TGTGCCTGGAGGGGCCCGAGGGAAGAAGGCGAGCAGTACTTC.

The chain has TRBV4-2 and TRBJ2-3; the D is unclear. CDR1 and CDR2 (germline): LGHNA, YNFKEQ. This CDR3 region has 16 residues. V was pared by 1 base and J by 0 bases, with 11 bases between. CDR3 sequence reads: CASSQVSLLSTDTQYF. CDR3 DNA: TGTGCCAGCAGCCAAGTTTCGCTACTTAGCACAGATACGCAGTATTTT.

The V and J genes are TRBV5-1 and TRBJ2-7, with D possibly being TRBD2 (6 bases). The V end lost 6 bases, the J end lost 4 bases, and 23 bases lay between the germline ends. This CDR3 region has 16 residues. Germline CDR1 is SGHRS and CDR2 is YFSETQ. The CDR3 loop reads CASKESAGLGAYEQYF. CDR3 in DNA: TGCGCCAGCAAGGAATCAGCGGGCCTGGGTGCGTACGAGCAGTACTTC.

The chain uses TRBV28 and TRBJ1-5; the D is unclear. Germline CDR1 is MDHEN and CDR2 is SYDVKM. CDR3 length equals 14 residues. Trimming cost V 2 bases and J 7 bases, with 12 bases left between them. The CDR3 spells CASSLRDGGQPQHF. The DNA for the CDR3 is TGTGCCAGCAGTTTAAGAGACGGCGGACAGCCCCAGCATTTT. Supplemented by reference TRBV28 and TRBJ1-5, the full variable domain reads DVKVTQSSRYLVKRTGEKVFLECVQDMDHENMFWYRQDPGLGLRLIYFSYDVKMKEKGDIPEGYSVSREKKERFSLILESASTNQTSMYLCASSLRDGGQPQHFGDGTRLSIL.

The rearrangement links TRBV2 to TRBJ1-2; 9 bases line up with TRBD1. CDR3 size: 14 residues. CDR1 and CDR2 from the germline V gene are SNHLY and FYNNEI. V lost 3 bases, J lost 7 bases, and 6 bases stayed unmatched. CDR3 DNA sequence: TGTGCCAGCAGTGAGAACAGGGGGCCGGGTGGCTACACCTTC. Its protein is CASSENRGPGGYTF.

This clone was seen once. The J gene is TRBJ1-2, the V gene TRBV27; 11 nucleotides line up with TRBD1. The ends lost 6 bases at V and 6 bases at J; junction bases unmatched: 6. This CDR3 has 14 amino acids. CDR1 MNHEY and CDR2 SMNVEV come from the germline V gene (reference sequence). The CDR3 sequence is CASSRTGGYHGYTF. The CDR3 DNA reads TGTGCCAGCAGCCGGACAGGGGGCTATCATGGCTACACCTTC.

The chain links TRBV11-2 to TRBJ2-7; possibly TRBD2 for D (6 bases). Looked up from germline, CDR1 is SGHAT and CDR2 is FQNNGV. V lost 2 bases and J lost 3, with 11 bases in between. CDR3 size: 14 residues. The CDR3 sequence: CASSLWDSNYEQYF. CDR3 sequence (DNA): TGTGCCAGCAGCTTATGGGACTCGAACTACGAGCAGTACTTC.

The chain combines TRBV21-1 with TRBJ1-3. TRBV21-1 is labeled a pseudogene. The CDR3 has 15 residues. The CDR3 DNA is TGTGCCAGCAGCAAAGTCGGGGGGGCTGGAAACACCATATATTTT. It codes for CASSKVGGAGNTIYF.

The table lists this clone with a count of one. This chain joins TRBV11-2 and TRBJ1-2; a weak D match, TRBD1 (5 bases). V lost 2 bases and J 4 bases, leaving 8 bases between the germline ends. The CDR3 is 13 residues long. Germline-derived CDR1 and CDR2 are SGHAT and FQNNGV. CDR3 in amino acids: CASSLKGPYGYTF. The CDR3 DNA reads TGTGCCAGCAGCTTAAAGGGGCCCTATGGCTACACCTTC.